What follows are 27 T cell receptor beta chains derived from one specimen sequenced in a study of control samples from healthy donors and cancer patients (TCRdb year 2020). The method behind the library was the immunoSEQ multiplex PCR assay. In TCRdb, the immuneACCESS table is reduced to in-frame sequences with V and J assigned. These tables do not hold every clone; where another copy was compared, an unresolved V gene accounts for under half, and the others remain unexplained. The table for this sample lists 200,000 or so clones; 90% to 95% of them were counted only once. Together, the top ten hold approximately 1.8% of the sample. Sequencing used blood. The receptors originated from a man younger than 40 in good health.

CDR3: CAGRDRGQDGYTF. The DNA of the CDR3 is TGTGCCGGCCGGGACAGGGGGCAGGATGGCTACACCTTC. J is TRBJ1-2 and V is TRBV30; 12 bases align to TRBD1. Germline V gives CDR1 GTSNPN, CDR2 SVGIG (reference sequence). The CDR3 extends over 13 amino acids. V was pared by 8 bases and J by 6 bases, with 7 bases of the junction left unmatched. The whole variable domain, filled in from reference TRBV30 and TRBJ1-2, reads SQTIHQWPATLVQPVGSPLSLECTVEGTSNPNLYWYRQAAGRGLQLLFYSVGIGQISSEVPQNLSASRPQDRQFILSSKKLLLSDSGFYLCAGRDRGQDGYTFGSGTRLTVV.

CDR3 protein: CASSFSSRTQFF. Written as DNA, the CDR3 is TGTGCCAGCAGTTTTAGTAGCCGGACGCAGTTCTTC. This rearrangement joins TRBV12-3 or TRBV12-4 to TRBJ2-1; D is unclear. V was trimmed by 3 bases and J by 12 bases, leaving 12 bases between them. The CDR3 totals 12 residues.

The V and J genes are TRBV5-1 and TRBJ2-7, with TRBD2 identical over 8 bases. From germline, CDR1 is SGHRS and CDR2 YFSETQ. J was trimmed by 2 bases and V by 4 bases; bases with no gene match: 2. The CDR3 is 13 residues long. The CDR3: CASSRGGAYEQYF. The CDR3 nucleotides read TGCGCCAGCAGCCGGGGGGGAGCCTACGAGCAGTACTTC.

The chain links TRBV24-1 to TRBJ1-3; perhaps TRBD1 as D (6 bases). Germline V gene lookup returns CDR1 KGHDR and CDR2 SFDVKD. This CDR3 has 14 residues. The V and J ends lost 4 bases and 5 bases respectively, with 11 bases between them. This chain's CDR3 is CATSDQTGRNTIYF. Here the CDR3 DNA reads TGTGCCACCAGTGACCAGACAGGTAGAAACACCATATATTTT.

This chain uses TRBV7-9 with TRBJ1-1; D is unclear. The CDR3 has 13 amino acids. V lost 5 bases and J 4 bases, leaving 11 bases between the germline ends. Germline lookup yields CDR1 SEHNR and CDR2 FQNEAQ (reference sequence). CDR3 nucleotide sequence: TGTGCCAGCAGCCCCCGTTTGAGCACTGAAGCTTTCTTT. It specifies CASSPRLSTEAFF. The variable domain in full, with the rest retrieved from reference TRBV7-9 and TRBJ1-1, is DTGVSQNPRHKITKRGQNVTFRCDPISEHNRLYWYRQTLGQGPEFLTYFQNEAQLEKSRLLSDRFSAERPKGSFSTLEIQRTEQGDSAMYLCASSPRLSTEAFFGQGTRLTVV.

V usage is TRBV9 and J usage is TRBJ2-3; a possible D gene is TRBD2 (7 bases). The ends were cut back, 4 bases at V and 1 base at J, with 16 bases in the middle. Germline V gene data show CDR1 as SGDLS and CDR2 as YYNGEE. This CDR3 is built from 16 residues. CDR3 sequence: CASSPSGGGGTDTQYF. The CDR3 nucleotides are TGTGCCAGCAGCCCATCGGGGGGCGGGGGCACAGATACGCAGTATTTT. Filled out from reference TRBV9 and TRBJ2-3, the complete variable domain reads DSGVTQTPKHLITATGQRVTLRCSPRSGDLSVYWYQQSLDQGLQFLIQYYNGEERAKGNILERFSAQQFPDLHSELNLSSLELGDSALYFCASSPSGGGGTDTQYFGPGTRLTVL.

The V call is TRBV5-1, the J call TRBJ1-1; D is unresolved. V lost 2 bases and J 4 bases, leaving 12 bases between the germline ends. The CDR3 contains 14 residues. Looked up from germline, CDR1 is SGHRS and CDR2 is YFSETQ. This CDR3 reads CASSFGLEGTEAFF. In DNA, the CDR3 is TGCGCCAGCAGCTTTGGATTGGAGGGCACTGAAGCTTTCTTT.

The chain couples TRBV27 to TRBJ1-2; 9 bases fit TRBD1. V lost 7 bases and J lost 2; bases outside the gene matches: 5. This CDR3 is built from 14 residues. CDR1 and CDR2 from the germline V gene are MNHEY and SMNVEV (reference sequence). CDR3 coding DNA: TGTGCCAGCACCTCGGGACAGGGCAACTATGGCTACACCTTC. Translating it yields CASTSGQGNYGYTF.

V and J are TRBV7-9 and TRBJ1-3; maybe TRBD1 (5 bases). V lost 1 base to trimming and J lost 1 base, with 11 bases between them. The CDR3 loop spans 16 amino acids. Germline V gene sequence: CDR1 SEHNR, CDR2 FQNEAQ (reference sequence). The CDR3 sequence: CASSLGSQGSGNTIYF. The DNA of the CDR3 is TGTGCCAGCAGCTTAGGTTCTCAGGGATCTGGAAACACCATATATTTT.

The rearrangement links TRBV30 to TRBJ1-2; D not resolved. The CDR3 contains 15 residues. Per the germline V gene, CDR1 is GTSNPN and CDR2 is SVGIG (reference sequence). V lost 0 bases and J 4 bases, leaving 15 bases between the germline ends. Here the CDR3 reads CAWSVVEGAFYGYTF. The CDR3 coding sequence is TGTGCCTGGAGTGTCGTGGAGGGTGCGTTCTATGGCTACACCTTC.

CDR3 nucleotides: TGTGCCACCAGTGACCTCGGGGCAGACTATGGCTACACCTTC. As protein: CATSDLGADYGYTF. V gene TRBV24-1 combines with J gene TRBJ1-2; D possibly corresponds to TRBD1 (5 bases). Trimming left V 4 bases short and J 3 bases short, with 11 bases between. CDR1 and CDR2 (germline): KGHDR, SFDVKD. The CDR3 is 14 amino acids.

V is TRBV6-2 or TRBV6-3 and J is TRBJ2-2; D may match TRBD1 or TRBD2 (5 bases each). This CDR3 has 15 residues. Germline V gives CDR1 MNHEY, CDR2 SVGEGT. V lost 6 bases and J lost 0, with 11 bases in between. The CDR3: CASSSGTANTGELFF. The DNA of the CDR3 is TGTGCCAGCAGCTCCGGGACGGCGAACACCGGGGAGCTGTTTTTT.

This chain connects TRBV7-9 to TRBJ1-6, with 8 bases identical to TRBD1. V lost 2 bases to trimming and J lost 3 bases; unmatched junction nucleotides: 3. Germline V gene data show CDR1 as SEHNR and CDR2 as FQNEAQ (reference sequence). The CDR3 loop spans 16 amino acids. CDR3 residues: CASSLTGGGYNSPLHF. The CDR3 DNA sequence: TGTGCCAGCAGCTTAACAGGGGGAGGCTATAATTCACCCCTCCACTTT.

V gene TRBV7-9 combines with J gene TRBJ2-3; D is possibly TRBD2 (7 bases). The CDR3 totals 15 residues. The germline V gene has CDR1 SEHNR and CDR2 FQNEAQ (reference sequence). The V end lost 3 bases, the J end lost 0 bases, and 10 bases lay between the germline ends. The CDR3 sequence: CASSFGGLSTDTQYF. As DNA, the CDR3 is TGTGCCAGCAGCTTCGGGGGGCTGAGCACAGATACGCAGTATTTT.

V is TRBV6-5 and J is TRBJ2-1; D unclear. CDR3 length equals 13 residues. CDR1 MNHEY and CDR2 SVGAGI come from the germline V gene. The V gene lost 0 bases and the J gene lost 8 bases, with 8 bases spanning the gap. The CDR3 spells CASSYSKGDEQFF. In DNA form, the CDR3 reads TGTGCCAGCAGTTACTCGAAAGGCGATGAGCAGTTCTTC.

This chain joins TRBV5-1 and TRBJ2-3, with no clear D. Germline CDR1 reads SGHRS; CDR2 reads YFSETQ. This CDR3 region has 16 residues. The ends were cut back, 0 bases at V and 0 bases at J, with 11 bases in the middle. DNA of the CDR3: TGCGCCAGCAGCTTGGCTTGGGGTTCTAGCACAGATACGCAGTATTTT. This translates into CASSLAWGSSTDTQYF.

The rearrangement joins TRBV25-1 to TRBJ1-1; 7 nucleotides agree with TRBD1. The CDR3 is 14 residues long. The V segment lost 4 bases and the J segment 1 base; nucleotides outside the gene matches: 3. The germline V gene has CDR1 MGHDK and CDR2 SYGVNS. CDR3 protein: CASSGWDRNTEAFF. CDR3 sequence (DNA): TGTGCCAGCAGTGGATGGGACAGGAACACTGAAGCTTTCTTT.

V is TRBV4-2 and J is TRBJ2-2; 9 bases are a match to TRBD2. Losses at the gene ends were 6 bases for V and 0 bases for J; bases not matched to a gene: 17. The V gene's germline CDR1 is LGHNA and CDR2 YNFKEQ. This CDR3 has 20 residues. DNA of the CDR3: TGTGCCAGCAGGCGCAAGGGGGCGGGGGGGTCTTACTCGAACACCGGGGAGCTGTTTTTT. This sequence encodes CASRRKGAGGSYSNTGELFF.

The V gene is TRBV3-1 (or the pseudogene TRBV3-2), the J gene TRBJ2-7; 8 nucleotides agree with TRBD1. Trimming at V came to 5 bases and at J to 6 bases, leaving 9 bases not matched to a gene. The germline V gene has CDR1 LGHDT and CDR2 YNNKEL (reference sequence). The CDR3 has 14 residues. The CDR3 loop is CASSYGQGVAEQYF. The CDR3 DNA sequence: TGTGCCAGCAGCTACGGACAGGGAGTCGCCGAGCAGTACTTC.

This rearrangement joins TRBV2 to TRBJ2-3, with TRBD2 identical over 9 bases. The CDR3 contains 14 residues. V lost 7 bases and J lost 6; bases outside the gene matches: 8. The germline V gene has CDR1 SNHLY and CDR2 FYNNEI. In DNA form, the CDR3 reads TGTGCCAGCAAGGCTAGCGGGGTTGCCGATACGCAGTATTTT. Translation gives CASKASGVADTQYF.

In nucleotides, the CDR3 is TGCGCCAGCAGTCATATCGGGAGGGCCAATCAGCCCCAGCATTTT. Translation: CASSHIGRANQPQHF. The chain joins TRBV23-1 to TRBJ1-5; D ambiguous. TRBV23-1 is annotated as an ORF whose role is uncertain. The CDR3 runs to 15 residues. The germline V and J ends were trimmed by 3 bases and 3 bases, with 12 bases remaining between them.

This sequence joins TRBV6-5 and TRBJ2-5; TRBD1 matches at 10 bases. The CDR3 is 15 amino acids. V gave up 6 bases and J gave up 4 bases; unmatched junction bases: 8. Germline V gene lookup returns CDR1 MNHEY and CDR2 SVGAGI. The CDR3 sequence is CASRLTGGALETQYF. The CDR3 DNA follows: TGTGCCAGCAGGTTGACAGGGGGCGCGTTAGAGACCCAGTACTTC.

The chain is built from TRBV27 and TRBJ1-6; TRBD1 might be the D (5 bases). The CDR3 covers 16 residues. Germline V gene sequence: CDR1 MNHEY, CDR2 SMNVEV (reference sequence). Trimming cost V 3 bases and J 7 bases, with 16 bases left between them. The CDR3 DNA is TGTGCCAGCAGTTTGCAGGGCAGGACTGGGAATTCACCCCTCCACTTT. It is translated as CASSLQGRTGNSPLHF.

This chain links TRBV19 with TRBJ1-3; D call uncertain. The ends were cut back, 1 base at V and 0 bases at J, with 7 bases in the middle. CDR3 length: 15 amino acids. Germline V lookup: CDR1 LNHDA, CDR2 SQIVND (reference sequence). As DNA, the CDR3 is TGTGCCAGTAGTATAGTAACGGTCTCTGGAAACACCATATATTTT. Protein product: CASSIVTVSGNTIYF.

The chain joins TRBV30 to TRBJ1-2; no definite D call. There are 13 residues in the CDR3. V was pared by 5 bases and J by 4 bases, with 14 bases between. Germline CDR1 reads GTSNPN; CDR2 reads SVGIG (reference sequence). The CDR3 nucleotides read TGTGCCTGGTCCACTGGGATCATCTATGGCTACACCTTC. This encodes CAWSTGIIYGYTF.

DNA for the CDR3: TGCGCCAGCAGCTGGGCCGGGACAGGGTCCACAGATACGCAGTATTTT. This sequence encodes CASSWAGTGSTDTQYF. The chain joins TRBV5-1 to TRBJ2-3; 9 bases are a match to TRBD1. J lost 2 bases, V lost 3 bases, and 7 bases had no gene match. Germline V gene data show CDR1 as SGHRS and CDR2 as YFSETQ. This CDR3 is 16 amino acids long. Full variable domain (remainder filled in from reference TRBV5-1 and TRBJ2-3): KAGVTQTPRYLIKTRGQQVTLSCSPISGHRSVSWYQQTPGQGLQFLFEYFSETQRNKGNFPGRFSGRQFSNSRSEMNVSTLELGDSALYLCASSWAGTGSTDTQYFGPGTRLTVL.

The V and J genes are TRBV5-4 and TRBJ2-7, with no clear D. Trimming stripped 2 bases from V and 5 bases from J, with 11 bases between. This CDR3 contains 13 residues. From germline, CDR1 is SGHNT and CDR2 YYREEE (reference sequence). The CDR3 DNA reads TGTGCCAGCAGCTTAGGTCTGGGGAACGAGCAGTACTTC. It is translated as CASSLGLGNEQYF.